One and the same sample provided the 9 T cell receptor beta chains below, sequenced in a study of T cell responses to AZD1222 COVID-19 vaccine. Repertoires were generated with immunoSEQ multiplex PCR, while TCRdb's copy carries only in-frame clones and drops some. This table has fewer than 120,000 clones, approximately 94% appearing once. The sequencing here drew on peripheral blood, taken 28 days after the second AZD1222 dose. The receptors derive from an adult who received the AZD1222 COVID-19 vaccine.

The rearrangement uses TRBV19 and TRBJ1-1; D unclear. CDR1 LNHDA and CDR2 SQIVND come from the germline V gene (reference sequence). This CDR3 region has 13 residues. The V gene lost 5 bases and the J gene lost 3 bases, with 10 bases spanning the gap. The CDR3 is CASSPRLDTEAFF. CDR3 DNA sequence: TGTGCCAGTAGTCCCCGATTGGACACTGAAGCTTTCTTT.

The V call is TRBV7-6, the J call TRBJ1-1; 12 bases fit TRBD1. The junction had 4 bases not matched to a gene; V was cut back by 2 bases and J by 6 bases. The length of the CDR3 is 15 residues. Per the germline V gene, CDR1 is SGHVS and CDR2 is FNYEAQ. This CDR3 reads CASSLRDRGPSEAFF. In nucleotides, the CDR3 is TGTGCCAGCAGCTTAAGGGACAGGGGGCCCTCTGAAGCTTTCTTT.

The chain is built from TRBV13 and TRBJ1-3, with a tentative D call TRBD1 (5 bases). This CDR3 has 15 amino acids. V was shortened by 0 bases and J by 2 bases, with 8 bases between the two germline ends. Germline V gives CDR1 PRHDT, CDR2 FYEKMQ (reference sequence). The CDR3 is CASSLGAGAGNTIYF. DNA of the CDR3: TGTGCCAGCAGCTTAGGGGCGGGGGCTGGAAACACCATATATTTT.

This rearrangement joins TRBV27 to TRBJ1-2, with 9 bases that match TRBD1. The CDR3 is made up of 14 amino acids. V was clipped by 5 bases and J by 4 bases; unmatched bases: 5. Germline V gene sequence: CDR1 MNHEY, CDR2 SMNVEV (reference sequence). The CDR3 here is CASSRDRDGYGYTF. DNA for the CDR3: TGTGCCAGCAGTCGGGACAGGGATGGCTATGGCTACACCTTC.

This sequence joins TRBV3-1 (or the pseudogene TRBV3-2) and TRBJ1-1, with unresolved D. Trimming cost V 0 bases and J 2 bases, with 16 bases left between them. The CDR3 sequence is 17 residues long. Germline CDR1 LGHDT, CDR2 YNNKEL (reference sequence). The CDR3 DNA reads TGTGCCAGCAGCCAAGATCCTTCAGGAAGTGTAAACACTGAAGCTTTCTTT. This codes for CASSQDPSGSVNTEAFF.

The CDR3 protein is CASSPPPDMINEKLFF. CDR3 in DNA: TGTGCCAGCAGTCCCCCCCCGGACATGATAAATGAAAAACTGTTTTTT. V gene TRBV27 combines with J gene TRBJ1-4, with a weak D call TRBD1 (5 bases). The germline V gene encodes CDR1 MNHEY and CDR2 SMNVEV (reference sequence). This CDR3 is built from 16 residues. The V end was cut by 5 bases, the J end by 5 bases, with 18 bases between.

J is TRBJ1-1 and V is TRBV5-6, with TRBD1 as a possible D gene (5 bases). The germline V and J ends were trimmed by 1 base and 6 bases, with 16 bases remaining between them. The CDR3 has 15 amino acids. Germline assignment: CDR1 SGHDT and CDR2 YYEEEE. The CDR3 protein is CASSLSWGGGSEAFF. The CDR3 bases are TGTGCCAGCAGCTTGTCCTGGGGCGGAGGCTCTGAAGCTTTCTTT.

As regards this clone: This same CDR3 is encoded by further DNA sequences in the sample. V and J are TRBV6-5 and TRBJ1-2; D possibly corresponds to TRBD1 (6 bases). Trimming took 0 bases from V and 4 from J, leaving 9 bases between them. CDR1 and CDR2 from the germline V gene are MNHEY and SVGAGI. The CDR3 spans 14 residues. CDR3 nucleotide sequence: TGTGCCAGCAGTTACTCGGCGGGGGCCTATGGCTACACCTTC. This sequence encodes CASSYSAGAYGYTF.

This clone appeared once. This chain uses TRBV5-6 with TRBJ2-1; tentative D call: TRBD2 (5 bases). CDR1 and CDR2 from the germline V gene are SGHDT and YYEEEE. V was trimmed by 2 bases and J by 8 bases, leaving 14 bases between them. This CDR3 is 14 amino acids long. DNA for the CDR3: TGTGCCAGCAGCTTACTAGATCCTGTGGATGAGCAGTTCTTC. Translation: CASSLLDPVDEQFF.